Listed here are 5 T cell receptor beta chains from one sample, sequenced in a study of a mutant IDH1 vaccine in newly diagnosed glioma. These TCRs are of unknown antigen specificity. Generated by immunoSEQ multiplex PCR, the TCRdb table keeps only in-frame clones and is missing some. The sample has 50,000 to 65,000 clones, less than 90% seen once. Time point meaning: week 35, safety follow-up. In the vaccine, a single dose held 300 ug of the mutant IDH1 20-mer peptide, along with topical imiquimod. This sample comprised PBMCs, obtained from a glioma patient whose treatment included an IDH1 peptide vaccine. The receptors come from a man aged 35 to 55 with glioma.

The chain employs TRBV6-5 and TRBJ1-4, with 7 bases lining up with TRBD1. Per the germline V gene, CDR1 is MNHEY and CDR2 is SVGAGI. This CDR3 contains 15 residues. The junction had 2 bases not matched to a gene; V was cut back by 0 bases and J by 4 bases. CDR3 nucleotide sequence: TGTGCCAGCAGTTACTCGAGGGACAGTAATGAAAAACTGTTTTTT. Translating gives CASSYSRDSNEKLFF.

The V call is TRBV5-4, the J call TRBJ2-2; 8 bases are a match to TRBD2. Trimming cost V 0 bases and J 6 bases; bases outside gene matches: 7. Germline assignment: CDR1 SGHNT and CDR2 YYREEE (reference sequence). This CDR3 spans 16 amino acids. CDR3 sequence reads: CASSLVGSGKAGELFF. The CDR3 DNA sequence: TGTGCCAGCAGCTTGGTCGGTAGCGGGAAAGCCGGGGAGCTGTTTTTT. The whole variable domain, filled in from reference TRBV5-4 and TRBJ2-2, reads ETGVTQSPTHLIKTRGQQVTLRCSSQSGHNTVSWYQQALGQGPQFIFQYYREEENGRGNFPPRFSGLQFPNYSSELNVNALELDDSALYLCASSLVGSGKAGELFFGEGSRLTVL.

J is TRBJ1-3 and V is TRBV7-2; 8 bases fit TRBD1. CDR1 is SGHTA and CDR2 is FQGNSA in the germline V gene. This CDR3 is 14 amino acids long. The V and J ends lost 8 bases and 2 bases, in that order; junction bases with no gene match: 5. The CDR3 sequence is CASAQTGAGNTIYF. The CDR3 DNA reads as TGTGCCAGCGCCCAGACAGGGGCTGGAAACACCATATATTTT.

This clone occurred once. The chain carries TRBV5-1 and TRBJ2-1; perhaps TRBD1 as D (6 bases). Germline CDR1 SGHRS, CDR2 YFSETQ. The CDR3 runs to 17 residues. V lost 3 bases, J lost 2 bases, and 18 bases lay in between. Written as DNA, the CDR3 is TGCGCCAGCAGCTCCTCGAGAGGGACACCTACCTACAATGAGCAGTTCTTC. This translates into CASSSSRGTPTYNEQFF.

V and J are TRBV11-2 and TRBJ1-1; maybe TRBD1 (5 bases). The ends were cut back, 8 bases at V and 5 bases at J, with 18 bases in the middle. This CDR3 spans 14 amino acids. CDR1 and CDR2 (germline): SGHAT, FQNNGV. CDR3 in amino acids: CASGDRRVRTEAFF. DNA for the CDR3: TGTGCCAGCGGGGACCGTAGGGTCCGTACTGAAGCTTTCTTT.